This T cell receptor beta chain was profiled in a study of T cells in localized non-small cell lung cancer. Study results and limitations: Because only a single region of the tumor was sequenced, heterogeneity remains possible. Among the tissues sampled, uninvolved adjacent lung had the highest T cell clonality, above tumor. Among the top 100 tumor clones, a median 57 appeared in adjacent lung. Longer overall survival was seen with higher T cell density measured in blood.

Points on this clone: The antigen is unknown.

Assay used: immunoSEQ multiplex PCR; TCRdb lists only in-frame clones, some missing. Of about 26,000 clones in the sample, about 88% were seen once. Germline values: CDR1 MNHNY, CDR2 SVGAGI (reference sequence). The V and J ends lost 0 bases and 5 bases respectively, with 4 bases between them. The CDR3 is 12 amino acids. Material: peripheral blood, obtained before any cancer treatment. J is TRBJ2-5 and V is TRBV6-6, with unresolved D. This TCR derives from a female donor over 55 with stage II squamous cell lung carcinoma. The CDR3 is CASSYSGETQYF. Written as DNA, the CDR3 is TGTGCCAGCAGTTACTCAGGGGAGACCCAGTACTTC.